This is a list of T cell receptor beta chains from one sample in a study of T cell responses to AZD1222 COVID-19 vaccine. Only in-frame clones appear in the TCRdb table, and some are missing; sequencing was by immunoSEQ multiplex PCR. Among 72,000 or so clones, around 85% were seen once, and the ten largest hold about 20%. The specimen comprised peripheral blood, sampled on day 0 of AZD1222 vaccination. Receptors originate from an adult in good health. The conserved cysteine and the conserved F or W are not part of the CDR3 here. Fields, in order: V gene, D gene, CDR3 protein. The D gene is left open where the match is weak.

TRBV14,TRBD2,ASSLLAGLASGEQY
TRBV5-1,-,ASSSGGSGANVLT
TRBV5-1,TRBD1,ASSPDRAASYEQY
TRBV5-1,TRBD2,ASSLGGVAGRNEQF
TRBV11-3,TRBD1,ASRPGQGIHEQY
TRBV5-1,TRBD1,ASSLEQGAGYGYT
TRBV5-8,-,ASSLGGIGEAF
TRBV29-1,TRBD1,SVETGSSYEQY
TRBV29-1,-,SALDTGSTDTQY
TRBV5-1,TRBD1,ASRPGQGETQY
TRBV6-5,-,ASSIVGGTGGYT
TRBV28,-,ASSLLQMNTEAF
TRBV2,-,ASSENPRSQQY
TRBV11-2,-,ASSLDMDSRAYGYT
TRBV14,-,ASNNEGNQPQH
TRBV2,-,ASRGLGESPLH
TRBV19,-,ASSDSTEQY
TRBV5-1,-,ASSLAVGEQF
TRBV18,-,ASSPSLTSFYEQY
TRBV25-1,TRBD2,ASSDWSGTEDTQY
TRBV15,-,ATSPGVGPDTQY
TRBV3-1/TRBV3-2,-,ASSDGNQPQH
TRBV7-2,-,ASSFLGGPQH
TRBV10-3,-,AISRDTIYEQY
TRBV9,-,ASSVEWGGGELF
TRBV12-3/TRBV12-4,TRBD1,ASSNQDRVGYT
TRBV5-1,TRBD2,ASSLALGGGQETQY
TRBV18,TRBD1,ASSPMDRVYGEQY